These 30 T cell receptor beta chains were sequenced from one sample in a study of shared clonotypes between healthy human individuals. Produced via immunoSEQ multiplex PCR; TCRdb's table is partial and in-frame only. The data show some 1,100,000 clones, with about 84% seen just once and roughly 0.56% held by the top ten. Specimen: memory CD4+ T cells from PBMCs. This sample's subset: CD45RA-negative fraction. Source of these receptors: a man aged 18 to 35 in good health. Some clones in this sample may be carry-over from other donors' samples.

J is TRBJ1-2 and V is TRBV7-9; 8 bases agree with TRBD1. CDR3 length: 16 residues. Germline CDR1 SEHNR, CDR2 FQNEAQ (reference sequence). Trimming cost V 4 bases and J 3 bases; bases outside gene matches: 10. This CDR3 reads CASSSRPGGGHYGYTF. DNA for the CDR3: TGTGCCAGCAGCTCCAGGCCAGGGGGCGGGCACTATGGCTACACCTTC.

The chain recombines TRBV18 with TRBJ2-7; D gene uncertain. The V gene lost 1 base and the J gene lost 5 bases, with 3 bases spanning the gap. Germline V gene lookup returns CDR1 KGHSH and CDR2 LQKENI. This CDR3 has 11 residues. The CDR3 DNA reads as TGTGCCAGCTCACCACTACACGAGCAGTACTTC. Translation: CASSPLHEQYF.

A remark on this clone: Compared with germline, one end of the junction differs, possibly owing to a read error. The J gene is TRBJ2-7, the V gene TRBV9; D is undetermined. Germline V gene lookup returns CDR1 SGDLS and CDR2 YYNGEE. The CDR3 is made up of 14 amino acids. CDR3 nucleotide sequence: TGTGCCAGCAGCGTAGCCGGCAGCACCTACGGGCAGTACTTC. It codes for CASSVAGSTYGQYF. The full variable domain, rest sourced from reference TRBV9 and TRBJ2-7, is DSGVTQTPKHLITATGQRVTLRCSPRSGDLSVYWYQQSLDQGLQFLIQYYNGEERAKGNILERFSAQQFPDLHSELNLSSLELGDSALYFCASSVAGSTYGQYFGPGTRLTVT.

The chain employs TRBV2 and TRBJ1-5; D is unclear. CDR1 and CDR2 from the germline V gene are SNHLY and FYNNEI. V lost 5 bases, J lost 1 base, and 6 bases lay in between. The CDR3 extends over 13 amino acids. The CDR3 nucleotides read TGTGCCAGCAGTCCTGACAGCAATCAGCCCCAGCATTTT. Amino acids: CASSPDSNQPQHF.

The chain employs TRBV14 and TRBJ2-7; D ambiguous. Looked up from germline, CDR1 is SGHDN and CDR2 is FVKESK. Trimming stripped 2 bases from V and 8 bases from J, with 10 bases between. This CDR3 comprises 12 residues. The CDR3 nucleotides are TGTGCCAGCAGCCAATGGCGTGCGAAGCAGTACTTC. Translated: CASSQWRAKQYF.

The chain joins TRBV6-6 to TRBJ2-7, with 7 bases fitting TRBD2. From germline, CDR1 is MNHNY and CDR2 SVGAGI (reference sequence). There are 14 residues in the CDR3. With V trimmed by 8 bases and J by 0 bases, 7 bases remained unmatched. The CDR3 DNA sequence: TGTGCCAGCCTCGGGCGGGGGAGCTCCTACGAGCAGTACTTC. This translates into CASLGRGSSYEQYF.

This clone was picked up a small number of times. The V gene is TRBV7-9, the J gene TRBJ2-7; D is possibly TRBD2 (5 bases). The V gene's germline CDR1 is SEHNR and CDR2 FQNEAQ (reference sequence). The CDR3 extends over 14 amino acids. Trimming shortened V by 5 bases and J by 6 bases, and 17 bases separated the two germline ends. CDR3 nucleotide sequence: TGTGCCAGCAGCCCCCGGACCGGGGAGAGCGAGCAGTACTTC. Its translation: CASSPRTGESEQYF. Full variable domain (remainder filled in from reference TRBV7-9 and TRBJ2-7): DTGVSQNPRHKITKRGQNVTFRCDPISEHNRLYWYRQTLGQGPEFLTYFQNEAQLEKSRLLSDRFSAERPKGSFSTLEIQRTEQGDSAMYLCASSPRTGESEQYFGPGTRLTVT.

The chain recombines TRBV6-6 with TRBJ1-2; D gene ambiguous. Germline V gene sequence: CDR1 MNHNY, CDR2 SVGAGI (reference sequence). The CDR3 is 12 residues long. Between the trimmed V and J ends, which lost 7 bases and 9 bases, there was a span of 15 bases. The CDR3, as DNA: TGTGCCAGCACCCCCGGACTCCTCCGCTACACCTTC. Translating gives CASTPGLLRYTF.

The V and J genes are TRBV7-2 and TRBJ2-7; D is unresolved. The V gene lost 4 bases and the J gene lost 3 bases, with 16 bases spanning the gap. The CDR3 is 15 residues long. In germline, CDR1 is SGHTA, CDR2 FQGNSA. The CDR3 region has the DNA TGTGCCAGCAGCTCAGACCCTATAGGTTTCTACGAGCAGTACTTC. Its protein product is CASSSDPIGFYEQYF.

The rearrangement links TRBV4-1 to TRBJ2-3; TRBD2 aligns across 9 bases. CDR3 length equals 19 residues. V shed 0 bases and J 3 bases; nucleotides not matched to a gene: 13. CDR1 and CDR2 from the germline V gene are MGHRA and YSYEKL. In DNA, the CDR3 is TGCGCCAGCAGCCAAGATGGTCCGGCGGGAGGGCTTAGTACAGATACGCAGTATTTT. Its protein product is CASSQDGPAGGLSTDTQYF.

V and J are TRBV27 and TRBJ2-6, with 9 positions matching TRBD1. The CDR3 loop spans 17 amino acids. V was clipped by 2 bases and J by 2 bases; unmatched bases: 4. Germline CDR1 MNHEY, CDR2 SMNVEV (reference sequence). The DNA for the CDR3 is TGTGCCAGCAGTTTACGGACAGGGGCTGCTGGGGCCAACGTCCTGACTTTC. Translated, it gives CASSLRTGAAGANVLTF.

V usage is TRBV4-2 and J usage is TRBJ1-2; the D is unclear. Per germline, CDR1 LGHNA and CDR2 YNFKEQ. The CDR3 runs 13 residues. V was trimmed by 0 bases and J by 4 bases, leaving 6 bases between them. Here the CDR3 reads CASSQDTGYGYTF. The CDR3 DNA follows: TGTGCCAGCAGCCAAGATACGGGCTATGGCTACACCTTC.

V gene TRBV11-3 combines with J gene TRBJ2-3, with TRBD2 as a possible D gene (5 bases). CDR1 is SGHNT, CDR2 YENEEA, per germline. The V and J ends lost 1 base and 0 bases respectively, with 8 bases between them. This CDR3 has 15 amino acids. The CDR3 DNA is TGTGCCAGCAGCTTAGGAAGCGGAAGCACAGATACGCAGTATTTT. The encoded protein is CASSLGSGSTDTQYF.

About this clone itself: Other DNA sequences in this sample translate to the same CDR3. Written as DNA, the CDR3 is TGTGCCAGCAGCTCGGGGGGTGAGCAGTTCTTC. It encodes CASSSGGEQFF. The chain joins TRBV7-3 to TRBJ2-1; 7 bases line up with TRBD2. Looked up from germline, CDR1 is SGHTA and CDR2 is FQGTGA. Losses at the gene ends were 4 bases for V and 9 bases for J; bases not matched to a gene: 0. This CDR3 region has 11 residues.

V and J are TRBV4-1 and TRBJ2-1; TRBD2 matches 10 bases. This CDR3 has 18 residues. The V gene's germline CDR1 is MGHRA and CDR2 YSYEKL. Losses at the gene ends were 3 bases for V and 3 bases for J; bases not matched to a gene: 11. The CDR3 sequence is CASSHPSGSYASYNEQFF. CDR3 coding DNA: TGCGCCAGCAGCCACCCTAGCGGGAGTTACGCGAGCTACAATGAGCAGTTCTTC.

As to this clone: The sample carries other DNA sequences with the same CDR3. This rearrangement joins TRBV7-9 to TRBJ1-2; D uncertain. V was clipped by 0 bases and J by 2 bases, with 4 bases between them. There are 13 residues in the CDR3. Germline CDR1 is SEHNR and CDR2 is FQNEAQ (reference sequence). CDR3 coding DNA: TGTGCCAGCAGCTTAGCCCGAAACTATGGCTACACCTTC. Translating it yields CASSLARNYGYTF.

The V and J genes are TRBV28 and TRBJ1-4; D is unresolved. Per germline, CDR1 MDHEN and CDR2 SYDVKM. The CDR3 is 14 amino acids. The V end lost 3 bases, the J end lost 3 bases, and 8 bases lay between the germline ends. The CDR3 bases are TGTGCCAGCAGTTTTTTAGGGCCTAATGAAAAACTGTTTTTT. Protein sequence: CASSFLGPNEKLFF.

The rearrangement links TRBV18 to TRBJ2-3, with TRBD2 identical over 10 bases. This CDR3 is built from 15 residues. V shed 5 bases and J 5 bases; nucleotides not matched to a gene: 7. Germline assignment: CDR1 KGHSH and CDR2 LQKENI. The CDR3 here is CASSISGRAIDTQYF. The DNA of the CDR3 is TGTGCCAGCTCAATAAGCGGGAGGGCCATAGATACGCAGTATTTT.

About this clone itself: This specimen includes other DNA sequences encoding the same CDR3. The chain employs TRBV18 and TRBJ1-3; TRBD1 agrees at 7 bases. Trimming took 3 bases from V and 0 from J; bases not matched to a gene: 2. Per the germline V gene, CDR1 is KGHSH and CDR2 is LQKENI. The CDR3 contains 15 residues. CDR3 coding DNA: TGTGCCAGCTCACCGGGACAGTCCTCTGGAAACACCATATATTTT. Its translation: CASSPGQSSGNTIYF.

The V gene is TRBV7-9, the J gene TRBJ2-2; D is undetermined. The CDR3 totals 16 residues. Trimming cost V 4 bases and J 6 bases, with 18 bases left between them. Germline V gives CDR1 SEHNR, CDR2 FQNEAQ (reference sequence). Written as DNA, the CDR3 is TGTGCCAGCAGCTATTCCGGGTATAGTTTTCCCGGGGAGCTGTTTTTT. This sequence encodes CASSYSGYSFPGELFF.

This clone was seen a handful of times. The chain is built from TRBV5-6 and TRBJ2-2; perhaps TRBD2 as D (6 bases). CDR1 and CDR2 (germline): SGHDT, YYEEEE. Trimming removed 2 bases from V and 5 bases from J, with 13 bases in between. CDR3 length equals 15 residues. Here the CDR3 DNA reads TGTGCCAGCAGCTTAGGAGGGCGCGGGACCGGGGAGCTGTTTTTT. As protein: CASSLGGRGTGELFF.

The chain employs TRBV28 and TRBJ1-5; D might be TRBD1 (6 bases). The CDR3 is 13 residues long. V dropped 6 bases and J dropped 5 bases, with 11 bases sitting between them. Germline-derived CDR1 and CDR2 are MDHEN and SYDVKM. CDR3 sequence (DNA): TGTGCCAGCAGCGGACAGAGGTATCAGCCCCAGCATTTT. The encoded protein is CASSGQRYQPQHF.

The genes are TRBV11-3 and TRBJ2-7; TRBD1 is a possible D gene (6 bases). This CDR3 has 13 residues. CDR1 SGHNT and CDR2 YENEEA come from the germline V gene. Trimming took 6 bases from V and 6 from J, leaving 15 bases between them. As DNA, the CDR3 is TGTGCCAGCAGTTATACAGGGTATGGCGAGCAGTACTTC. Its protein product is CASSYTGYGEQYF.

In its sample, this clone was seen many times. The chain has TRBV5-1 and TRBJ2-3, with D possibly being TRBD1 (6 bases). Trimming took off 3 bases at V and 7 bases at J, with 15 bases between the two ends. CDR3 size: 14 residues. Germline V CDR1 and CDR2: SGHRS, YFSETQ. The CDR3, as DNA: TGCGCCAGCAGCTCTCGGGACAATCCCCATACGCAGTATTTT. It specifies CASSSRDNPHTQYF.

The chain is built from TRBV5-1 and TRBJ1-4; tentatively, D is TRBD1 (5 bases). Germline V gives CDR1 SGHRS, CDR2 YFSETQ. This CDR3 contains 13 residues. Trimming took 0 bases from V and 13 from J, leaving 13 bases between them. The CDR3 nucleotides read TGCGCCAGCAGCTTGGGACCGGGGCTGGCACTGTTTTTT. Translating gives CASSLGPGLALFF.

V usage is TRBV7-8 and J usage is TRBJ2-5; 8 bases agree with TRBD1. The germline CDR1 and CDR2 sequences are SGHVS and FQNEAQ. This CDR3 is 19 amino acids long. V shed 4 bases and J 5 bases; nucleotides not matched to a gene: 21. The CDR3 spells CASSSQPTGVSIGWETQYF. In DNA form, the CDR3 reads TGTGCCAGCAGCTCCCAGCCGACAGGGGTATCCATTGGATGGGAGACCCAGTACTTC.

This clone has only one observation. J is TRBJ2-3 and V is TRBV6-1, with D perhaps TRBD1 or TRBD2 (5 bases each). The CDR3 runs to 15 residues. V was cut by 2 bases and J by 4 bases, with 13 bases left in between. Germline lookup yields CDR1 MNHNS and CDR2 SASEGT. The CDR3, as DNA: TGTGCCAGCAGTGAATGGCAGGGAGCCTCAGATACGCAGTATTTT. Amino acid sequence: CASSEWQGASDTQYF.

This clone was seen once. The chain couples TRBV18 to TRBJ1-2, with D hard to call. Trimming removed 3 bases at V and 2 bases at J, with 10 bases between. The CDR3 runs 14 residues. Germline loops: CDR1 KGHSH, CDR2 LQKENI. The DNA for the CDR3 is TGTGCCAGCTCACCCCTATTTAGGAACTATGGCTACACCTTC. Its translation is CASSPLFRNYGYTF.

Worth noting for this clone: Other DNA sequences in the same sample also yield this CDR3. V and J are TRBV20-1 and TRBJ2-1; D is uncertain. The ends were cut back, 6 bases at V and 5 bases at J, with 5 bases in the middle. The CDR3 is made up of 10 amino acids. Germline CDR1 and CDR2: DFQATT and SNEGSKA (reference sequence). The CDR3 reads CSAADNEQFF. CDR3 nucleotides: TGCAGTGCAGCAGACAATGAGCAGTTCTTC.

CDR3 region: CASSSAGMEETQYF. In DNA form, the CDR3 reads TGTGCCAGCAGCTCCGCAGGGATGGAAGAGACCCAGTACTTC. V is TRBV7-7 and J is TRBJ2-5; D is perhaps TRBD1 (5 bases). The germline CDR1 and CDR2 sequences are SSHAT and FNYEAQ (reference sequence). V lost 4 bases and J lost 3, with 12 bases in between. CDR3 length: 14 residues. Looking up the rest from reference TRBV7-7 and TRBJ2-5 gives the full variable domain: GAGVSQSPRYKVTKRGQDVTLRCDPISSHATLYWYQQALGQGPEFLTYFNYEAQPDKSGLPSDRFSAERPEGSISTLTIQRTEQRDSAMYRCASSSAGMEETQYFGPGTRLLVL.